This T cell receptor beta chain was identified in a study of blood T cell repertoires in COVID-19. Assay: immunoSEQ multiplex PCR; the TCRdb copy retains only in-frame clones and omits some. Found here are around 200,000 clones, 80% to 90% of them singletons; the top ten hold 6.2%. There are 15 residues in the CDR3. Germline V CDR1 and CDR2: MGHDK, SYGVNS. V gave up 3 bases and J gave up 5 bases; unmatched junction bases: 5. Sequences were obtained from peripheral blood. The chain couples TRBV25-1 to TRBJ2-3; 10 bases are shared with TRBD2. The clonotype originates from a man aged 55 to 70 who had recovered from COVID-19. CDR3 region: CASSDLAGVGDTQYF. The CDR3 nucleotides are TGTGCCAGCAGTGACCTAGCGGGAGTAGGAGATACGCAGTATTTT.